The rows below give T cell receptor beta chains drawn from one sample of a study of vaccination effects on CD4 cells after COVID-19. Repertoires were generated with immunoSEQ multiplex PCR, while TCRdb's copy carries only in-frame clones and drops some. This table holds around 15,000 clones, under 80% found once. These TCRs are of unknown antigen specificity. Here the sequenced sample was CD4+ T cells from PBMCs cultured with HCoV-NL63 spike peptides, taken after COVID-19 vaccination. These receptors originate from a human donor who received a COVID-19 vaccine. CDR3s include the opening cysteine and the closing phenylalanine or tryptophan. Fields, in order: CDR3 protein, CDR3 DNA, clone size, D gene, J gene, V gene. The D gene is left open where the match is weak. Clone size is given for some rows only: seen once, a few or many times, or a class if the clone is expanded.

CDR3 protein: CATAAGMNTEAFF
CDR3 DNA: TGTGCCACCGCCGCGGGGATGAACACTGAAGCTTTCTTT
clone size: once
D gene: .
J gene: TRBJ1-1
V gene: TRBV7-2

CDR3 protein: CASSLLGMQPQHF
CDR3 DNA: TGTGCCAGCAGTTTATTGGGGATGCAGCCCCAGCATTTT
clone size: .
D gene: .
J gene: TRBJ1-5
V gene: TRBV28

CDR3 protein: CASSIQDTEAFF
CDR3 DNA: TGTGCCAGCAGCATTCAGGACACTGAAGCTTTCTTT
clone size: .
D gene: .
J gene: TRBJ1-1
V gene: TRBV7-2

CDR3 protein: CASSLAGAPDNEQFF
CDR3 DNA: TGCGCCAGCAGCTTAGCGGGAGCCCCAGACAATGAGCAGTTCTTC
clone size: .
D gene: TRBD2
J gene: TRBJ2-1
V gene: TRBV5-1

CDR3 protein: CASSLDWRGVLTF
CDR3 DNA: TGCGCCAGCAGCCTGGACTGGCGGGGCGTCCTGACTTTC
clone size: .
D gene: .
J gene: TRBJ2-6
V gene: TRBV5-1

CDR3 protein: CASSPLVRGGNTIYF
CDR3 DNA: TGTGCCAGCAGCCCCCTGGTGCGGGGCGGAAACACCATATATTTT
clone size: .
D gene: .
J gene: TRBJ1-3
V gene: TRBV5-5

CDR3 protein: CASSQGSLVEGETQYF
CDR3 DNA: TGCGCCAGCAGCCAAGGATCACTAGTTGAGGGAGAGACCCAGTACTTC
clone size: .
D gene: .
J gene: TRBJ2-5
V gene: TRBV4-1

CDR3 protein: CASSPRGAGELFF
CDR3 DNA: TGTGCCAGCAGCCCCAGGGGGGCCGGGGAGCTGTTTTTT
clone size: .
D gene: .
J gene: TRBJ2-2
V gene: TRBV5-6

CDR3 protein: CASSPRTSYDTQYF
CDR3 DNA: TGTGCCAGCAGCCCTCGGACTTCGTATGATACGCAGTATTTT
clone size: .
D gene: .
J gene: TRBJ2-3
V gene: TRBV11-2

CDR3 protein: CATSRQPQHF
CDR3 DNA: TGTGCCACCAGCCGGCAGCCCCAGCATTTT
clone size: few
D gene: .
J gene: TRBJ1-5
V gene: TRBV24-1

CDR3 protein: CASSTGQLNTEAFF
CDR3 DNA: TGCGCCAGCAGCACGGGACAGCTGAACACTGAAGCTTTCTTT
clone size: .
D gene: TRBD1
J gene: TRBJ1-1
V gene: TRBV5-1

CDR3 protein: CAISESTGNEKLFF
CDR3 DNA: TGTGCCATCAGTGAGTCAACGGGCAATGAAAAACTGTTTTTT
clone size: once
D gene: .
J gene: TRBJ1-4
V gene: TRBV10-3

CDR3 protein: CASSAGQGISKLFF
CDR3 DNA: TGTGCCAGCAGTGCGGGACAGGGGATATCAAAACTGTTTTTT
clone size: .
D gene: TRBD1
J gene: TRBJ1-4
V gene: TRBV9

CDR3 protein: CASSVAGQGSSGNTIYF
CDR3 DNA: TGTGCCAGCAGCGTAGCCGGGCAGGGAAGCTCTGGAAACACCATATATTTT
clone size: few
D gene: .
J gene: TRBJ1-3
V gene: TRBV9

CDR3 protein: CASSYSLTSQETQYF
CDR3 DNA: TGTGCCAGCAGTTACTCGTTGACTTCCCAAGAGACCCAGTACTTC
clone size: .
D gene: .
J gene: TRBJ2-5
V gene: TRBV6-2/TRBV6-3

CDR3 protein: CASSTSAYTNSEAFF
CDR3 DNA: TGTGCCAGCAGCACAAGCGCCTACACGAACAGCGAAGCTTTCTTT
clone size: .
D gene: .
J gene: TRBJ1-1
V gene: TRBV11-2

CDR3 protein: CASSRVVGEQFF
CDR3 DNA: TGTGCCAGCAGCCGAGTCGTGGGTGAGCAGTTCTTC
clone size: .
D gene: .
J gene: TRBJ2-1
V gene: TRBV12-3/TRBV12-4

CDR3 protein: CASSPESTGGTEAFF
CDR3 DNA: TGTGCCAGCTCACCAGAGTCCACCGGGGGCACTGAAGCTTTCTTT
clone size: .
D gene: .
J gene: TRBJ1-1
V gene: TRBV18

CDR3 protein: CASSSTQGYGYTF
CDR3 DNA: TGTGCCAGCAGCTCAACACAGGGTTATGGCTACACCTTC
clone size: .
D gene: .
J gene: TRBJ1-2
V gene: TRBV7-2

CDR3 protein: CASSLDSNTEAFF
CDR3 DNA: TGTGCCAGCAGTTTAGACAGTAACACTGAAGCTTTCTTT
clone size: .
D gene: .
J gene: TRBJ1-1
V gene: TRBV12-3/TRBV12-4

CDR3 protein: CASSLGGDFQPQHF
CDR3 DNA: TGTGCCAGCAGCTTAGGGGGGGACTTTCAGCCCCAGCATTTT
clone size: .
D gene: .
J gene: TRBJ1-5
V gene: TRBV7-9

CDR3 protein: CASSYGDSNQPQHF
CDR3 DNA: TGTGCCAGCAGTTACGGGGATAGCAATCAGCCCCAGCATTTT
clone size: few
D gene: .
J gene: TRBJ1-5
V gene: TRBV6-2/TRBV6-3

CDR3 protein: CASSPQQGAGTEAFF
CDR3 DNA: TGTGCCAGCTCACCCCAACAGGGGGCCGGGACTGAAGCTTTCTTT
clone size: .
D gene: TRBD1
J gene: TRBJ1-1
V gene: TRBV18

CDR3 protein: CASSENGAGYGYTF
CDR3 DNA: TGTGCCAGCAGTGAAAATGGAGCCGGCTATGGCTACACCTTC
clone size: .
D gene: .
J gene: TRBJ1-2
V gene: TRBV2

CDR3 protein: CASSIRSGESPLHF
CDR3 DNA: TGTGCCAGTAGTATAAGATCGGGGGAATCACCCCTCCACTTT
clone size: once
D gene: .
J gene: TRBJ1-6
V gene: TRBV19

CDR3 protein: CAWSRQVYGYTF
CDR3 DNA: TGTGCCTGGAGTAGGCAGGTTTATGGCTACACCTTC
clone size: .
D gene: .
J gene: TRBJ1-2
V gene: TRBV30